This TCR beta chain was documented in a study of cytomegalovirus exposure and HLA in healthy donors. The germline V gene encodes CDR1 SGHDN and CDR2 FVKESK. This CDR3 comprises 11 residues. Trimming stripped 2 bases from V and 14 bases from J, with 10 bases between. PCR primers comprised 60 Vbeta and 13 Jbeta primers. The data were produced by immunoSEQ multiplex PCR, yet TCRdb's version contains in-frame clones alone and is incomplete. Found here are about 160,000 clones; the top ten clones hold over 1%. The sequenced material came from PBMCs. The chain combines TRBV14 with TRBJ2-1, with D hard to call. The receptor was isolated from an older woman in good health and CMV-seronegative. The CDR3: CASSQITAKFF. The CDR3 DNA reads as TGTGCCAGCAGCCAAATCACAGCCAAGTTCTTC.